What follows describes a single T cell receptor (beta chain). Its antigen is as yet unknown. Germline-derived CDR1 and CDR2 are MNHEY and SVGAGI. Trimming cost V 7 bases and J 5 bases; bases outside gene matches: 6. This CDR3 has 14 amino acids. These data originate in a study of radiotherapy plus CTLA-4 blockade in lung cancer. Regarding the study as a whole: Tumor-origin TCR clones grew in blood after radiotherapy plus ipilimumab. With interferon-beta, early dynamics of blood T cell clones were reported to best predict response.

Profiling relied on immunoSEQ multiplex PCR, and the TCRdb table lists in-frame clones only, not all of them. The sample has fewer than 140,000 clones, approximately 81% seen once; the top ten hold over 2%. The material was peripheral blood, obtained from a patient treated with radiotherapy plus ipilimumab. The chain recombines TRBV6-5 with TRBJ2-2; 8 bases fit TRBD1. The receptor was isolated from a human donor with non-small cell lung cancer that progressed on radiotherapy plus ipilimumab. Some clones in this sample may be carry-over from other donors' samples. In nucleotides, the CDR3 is TGTGCCAGCACATGGACAGGGAGGACCGGGGAGCTGTTTTTT. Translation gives CASTWTGRTGELFF.